This T cell receptor (beta chain) was found in a study of CD8+CD57+ T cells in acquired aplastic anemia. Genomic DNA acted as the template from which TCR beta VDJ combination and CDR3 sequence profiling were carried out. TCRdb re-called the reads through MiXCR, storing one row per CDR3 protein. This sample carries hundreds of thousands of distinct CDR3 sequences, 45% to 70% of them seen once, and the ten largest clones take approximately 8%. Germline V gene sequence: CDR1 SGHVS, CDR2 FQNEAQ. Deletions cut 1 base from V and 4 bases from J, with 11 bases between. The CDR3 spans 14 residues. The sequence was obtained from a human donor with severe aplastic anemia or a healthy control (not recorded which). What was sequenced was sorted CD4+, CD8+, or CD8+CD57+ T cells (not recorded which) from PBMCs. The chain carries TRBV7-8 and TRBJ2-7, with D possibly TRBD2 on 6 matching bases. CDR3 nucleotide sequence: TGTGCCAGCAGCTTAGAGGGCCGGGAGTACGAGCAGTACTTC. It codes for CASSLEGREYEQYF.